This section outlines one TCR beta chain sequence together with its context. This entry comes from a study of blood T cell repertoires in COVID-19. In the study overall: The samples span acute and convalescent COVID-19 from the United States, Italy and Spain.

In the original processing: Estimation of nucleated cell counts was performed using reference gene primer amplification. Sequencing used immunoSEQ multiplex PCR; TCRdb keeps in-frame clones, though not all of them. The V and J calls and the clone size are those of that table, but D and trimming were determined from the DNA. This repertoire shows 200,000 to 300,000 clones, around 87% found once; its top ten account for approximately 2.3%. Deletions cut 5 bases from V and 2 bases from J, with 7 bases between. Germline V gene sequence: CDR1 SGHTA, CDR2 FQGNSA. The CDR3 spans 13 residues. This TCR derives from a woman between 50 and 59 years old with acute or convalescent COVID-19. The J gene is TRBJ2-1, the V gene TRBV7-2; D not resolved. The specimen was peripheral blood. DNA for the CDR3: TGTGCCAGCAGCCCCCGTCCCTACAATGAGCAGTTCTTC. This translates into CASSPRPYNEQFF.